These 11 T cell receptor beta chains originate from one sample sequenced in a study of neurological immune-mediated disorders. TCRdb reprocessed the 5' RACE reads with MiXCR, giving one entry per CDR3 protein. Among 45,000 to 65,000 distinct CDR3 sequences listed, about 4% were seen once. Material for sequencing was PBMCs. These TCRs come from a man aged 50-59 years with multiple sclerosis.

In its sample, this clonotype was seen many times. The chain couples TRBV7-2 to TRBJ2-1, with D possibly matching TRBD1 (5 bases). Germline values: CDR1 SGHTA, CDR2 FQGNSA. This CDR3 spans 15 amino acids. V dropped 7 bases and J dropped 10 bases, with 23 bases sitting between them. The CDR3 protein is CASIPETVLSREQFF. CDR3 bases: TGTGCCAGCATCCCAGAGACAGTCCTAAGCAGGGAGCAGTTCTTC. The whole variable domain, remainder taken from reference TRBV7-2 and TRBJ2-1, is GAGVSQSPSNKVTEKGKDVELRCDPISGHTALYWYRQSLGQGLEFLIYFQGNSAPDKSGLPSDRFSAERTGGSVSTLTIQRTQQEDSAVYLCASIPETVLSREQFFGPGTRLTVL.

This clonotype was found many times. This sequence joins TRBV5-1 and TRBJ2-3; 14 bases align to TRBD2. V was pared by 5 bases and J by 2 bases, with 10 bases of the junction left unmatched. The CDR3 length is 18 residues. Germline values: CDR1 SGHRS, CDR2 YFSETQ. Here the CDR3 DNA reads TGCGCCAGCAGTCCGGGACTAGCGGGAGAAAAGGTCACAGATACGCAGTATTTT. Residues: CASSPGLAGEKVTDTQYF. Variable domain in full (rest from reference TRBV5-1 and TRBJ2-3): KAGVTQTPRYLIKTRGQQVTLSCSPISGHRSVSWYQQTPGQGLQFLFEYFSETQRNKGNFPGRFSGRQFSNSRSEMNVSTLELGDSALYLCASSPGLAGEKVTDTQYFGPGTRLTVL.

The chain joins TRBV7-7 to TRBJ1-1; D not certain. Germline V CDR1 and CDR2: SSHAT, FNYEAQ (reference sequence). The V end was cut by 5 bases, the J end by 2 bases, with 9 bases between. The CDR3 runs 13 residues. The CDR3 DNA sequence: TGTGCCAGCAGCCCGGCCCCCAACACTGAAGCTTTCTTT. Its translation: CASSPAPNTEAFF.

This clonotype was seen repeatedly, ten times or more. CDR3 nucleotides: TGTGCCAGCAGCTTGGTACATCTTTACAATGAGCAGTTCTTC. The encoded protein is CASSLVHLYNEQFF. The J gene is TRBJ2-1, the V gene TRBV11-2; D not certain. The CDR3 extends over 14 amino acids. Trimming took 3 bases from V and 4 from J, leaving 10 bases between them. Germline values: CDR1 SGHAT, CDR2 FQNNGV.

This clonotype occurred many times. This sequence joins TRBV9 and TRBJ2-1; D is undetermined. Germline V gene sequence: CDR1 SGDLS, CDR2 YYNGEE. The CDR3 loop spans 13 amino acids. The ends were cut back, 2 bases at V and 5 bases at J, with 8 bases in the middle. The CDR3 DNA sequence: TGTGCCAGCAGCGTCAGCGTAAACAATGAGCAGTTCTTC. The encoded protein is CASSVSVNNEQFF.

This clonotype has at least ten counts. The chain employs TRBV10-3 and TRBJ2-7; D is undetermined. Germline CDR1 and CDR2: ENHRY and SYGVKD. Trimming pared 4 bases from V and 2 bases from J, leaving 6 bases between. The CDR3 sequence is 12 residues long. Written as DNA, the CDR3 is TGTGCCATCAGTGCTAAGGCCTACGAGCAGTACTTC. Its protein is CAISAKAYEQYF.

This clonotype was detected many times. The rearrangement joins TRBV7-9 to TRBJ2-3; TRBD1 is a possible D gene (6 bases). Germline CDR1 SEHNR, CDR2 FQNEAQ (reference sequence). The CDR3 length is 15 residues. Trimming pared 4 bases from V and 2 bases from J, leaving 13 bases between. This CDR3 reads CASSYDLGATDTQYF. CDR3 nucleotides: TGTGCCAGCAGCTACGACCTGGGGGCCACAGATACGCAGTATTTT.

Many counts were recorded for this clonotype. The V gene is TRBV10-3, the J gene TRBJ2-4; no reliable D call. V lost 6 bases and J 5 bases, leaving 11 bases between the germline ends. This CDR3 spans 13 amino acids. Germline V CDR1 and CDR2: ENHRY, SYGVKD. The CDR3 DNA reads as TGTGCCATCAGCCGTAATAGAGAAAACATTCAGTACTTC. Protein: CAISRNRENIQYF.

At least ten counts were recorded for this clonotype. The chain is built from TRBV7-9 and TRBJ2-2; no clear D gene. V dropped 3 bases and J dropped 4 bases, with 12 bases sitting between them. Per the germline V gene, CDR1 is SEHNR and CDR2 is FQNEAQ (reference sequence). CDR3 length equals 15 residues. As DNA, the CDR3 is TGTGCCAGCAGCTTGGCCAGACGTCTCACCGGGGAGCTGTTTTTT. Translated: CASSLARRLTGELFF.

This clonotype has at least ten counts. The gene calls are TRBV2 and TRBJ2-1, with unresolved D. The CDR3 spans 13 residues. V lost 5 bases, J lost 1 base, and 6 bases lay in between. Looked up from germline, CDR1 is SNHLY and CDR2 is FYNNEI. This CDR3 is CASSIRSYNEQFF. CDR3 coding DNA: TGTGCCAGCAGTATCAGGTCCTACAATGAGCAGTTCTTC.

CDR3 protein: CSASGDYQPQHF. The CDR3, as DNA: TGCAGTGCTAGCGGTGATTATCAGCCCCAGCATTTT. V is TRBV20-1 and J is TRBJ1-5; the D is unclear. The V end was cut by 3 bases, the J end by 5 bases, with 8 bases between. The CDR3 runs to 12 residues. Germline loops: CDR1 DFQATT, CDR2 SNEGSKA (reference sequence).